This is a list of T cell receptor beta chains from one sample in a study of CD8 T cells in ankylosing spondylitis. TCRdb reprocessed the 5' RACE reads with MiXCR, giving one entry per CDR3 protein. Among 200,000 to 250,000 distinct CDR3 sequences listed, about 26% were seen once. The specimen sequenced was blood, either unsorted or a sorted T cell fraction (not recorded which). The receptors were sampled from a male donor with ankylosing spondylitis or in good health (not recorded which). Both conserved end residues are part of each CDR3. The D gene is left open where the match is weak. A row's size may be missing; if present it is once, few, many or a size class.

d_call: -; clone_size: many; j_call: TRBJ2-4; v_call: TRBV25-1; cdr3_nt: TGTGCCAGCAGTGAGGACATACCGGCCAAAAACATTCAGTACTTC; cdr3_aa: CASSEDIPAKNIQYF
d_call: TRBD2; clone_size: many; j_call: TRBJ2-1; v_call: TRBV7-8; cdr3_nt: TGTGCCAGCACCTCCCAAGCGGGAGGGTCCAATGAGCAGTTCTTC; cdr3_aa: CASTSQAGGSNEQFF
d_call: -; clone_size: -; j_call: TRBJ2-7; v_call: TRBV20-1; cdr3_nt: TGCAGTGCAAAGCGGGCTAGCTTTAACGAGCAGTACTTC; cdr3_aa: CSAKRASFNEQYF
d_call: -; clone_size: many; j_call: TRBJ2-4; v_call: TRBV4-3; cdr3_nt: TGCGCCAGCAGCGGAACAGGGAGTAACATTCAGTACTTC; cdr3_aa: CASSGTGSNIQYF
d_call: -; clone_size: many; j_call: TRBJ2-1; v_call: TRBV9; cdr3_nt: TGTGCCAGCAGCGTAGCGTCCAGCTCGCCGTTTTTTGAGCAGTTCTTC; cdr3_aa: CASSVASSSPFFEQFF
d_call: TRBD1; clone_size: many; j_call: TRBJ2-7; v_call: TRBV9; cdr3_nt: TGTGCCAGCAGCGCCGGGACAGGGGTCTCCTACGAGCAGTACTTC; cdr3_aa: CASSAGTGVSYEQYF
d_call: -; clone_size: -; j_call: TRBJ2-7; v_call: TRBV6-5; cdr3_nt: TGTGCCAGCAGTTACTCGGGGGGTACGTACTACGAGCAGTACTTC; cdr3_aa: CASSYSGGTYYEQYF
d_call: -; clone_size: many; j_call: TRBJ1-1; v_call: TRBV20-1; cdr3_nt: TGCAGTGCTATGACACCGAACACTGAAGCTTTCTTT; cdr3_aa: CSAMTPNTEAFF
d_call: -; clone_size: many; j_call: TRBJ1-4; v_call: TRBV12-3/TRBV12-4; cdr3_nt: TGTGCCAGCAGTTTTCCGGGAGGAAATGAAAAACTGTTTTTT; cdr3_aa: CASSFPGGNEKLFF
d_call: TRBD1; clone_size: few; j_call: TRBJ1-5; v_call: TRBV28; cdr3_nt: TGTGCCAGCAGTTACCGTGACAGGGTGGGGCAGCCCCAGCATTTT; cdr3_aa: CASSYRDRVGQPQHF
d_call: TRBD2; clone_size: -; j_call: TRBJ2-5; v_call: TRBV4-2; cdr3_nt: TGTGCCATCGGCCCTAGCGGTCAAAGGACCCAGTACTTC; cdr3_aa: CAIGPSGQRTQYF
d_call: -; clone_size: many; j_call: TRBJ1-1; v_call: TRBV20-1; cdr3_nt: TGCAGTGCTTCCGGGACCGTGAACACTGAAGCTTTCTTT; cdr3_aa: CSASGTVNTEAFF
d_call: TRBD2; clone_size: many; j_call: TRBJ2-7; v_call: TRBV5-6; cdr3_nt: TGTGCCAACCCATGGAGGAGTTGGGAGGGCCCCTACGAGCAGTACTTC; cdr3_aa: CANPWRSWEGPYEQYF
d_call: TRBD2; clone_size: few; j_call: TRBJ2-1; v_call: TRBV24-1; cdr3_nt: TGTGCCACCAGTGACGCAGGGACTAGCGGAGCGAGGAATGAGCAGTTCTTC; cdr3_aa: CATSDAGTSGARNEQFF
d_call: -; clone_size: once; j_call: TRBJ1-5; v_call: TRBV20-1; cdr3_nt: TGCAGTGCTAGAGGGCTGAAGAGCAATCAGCCCCAGCATTTT; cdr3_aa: CSARGLKSNQPQHF
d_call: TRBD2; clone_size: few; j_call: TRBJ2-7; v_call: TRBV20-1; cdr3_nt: TGCAGTGCCTCGGGAGGGACTAGGACCTACGAGCAGTACTTC; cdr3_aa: CSASGGTRTYEQYF
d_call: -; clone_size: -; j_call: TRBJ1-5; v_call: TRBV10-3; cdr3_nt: TGTGCCATCAGTGAGTCTCCCGGGGGCGCCTATCAGCCCCAGCATTTT; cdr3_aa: CAISESPGGAYQPQHF
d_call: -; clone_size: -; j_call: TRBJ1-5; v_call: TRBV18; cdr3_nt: TGTGCCAGCTCACCGCGGCAGGGGATCGATCAGCCCCAGCATTTT; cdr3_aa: CASSPRQGIDQPQHF
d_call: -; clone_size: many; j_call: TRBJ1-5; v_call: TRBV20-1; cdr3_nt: TGCAGTGCTACGTGGGAGATCAATCAGCCCCAGCATTTT; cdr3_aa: CSATWEINQPQHF
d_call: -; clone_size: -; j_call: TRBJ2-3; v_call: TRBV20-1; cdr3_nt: TGCAGTGCGATCTCTACGACTACAACAGATACGCAGTATTTT; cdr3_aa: CSAISTTTTDTQYF
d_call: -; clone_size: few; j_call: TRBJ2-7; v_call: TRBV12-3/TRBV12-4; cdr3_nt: TGTGCCAGCAGTTATCGGGGGATCCTCTCCTACGAGCAGTACTTC; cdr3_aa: CASSYRGILSYEQYF
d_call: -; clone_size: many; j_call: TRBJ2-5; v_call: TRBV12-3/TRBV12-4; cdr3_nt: TGTGCCAGCAGTTTCCCTAGCACAGAAGAGACCCAGTACTTC; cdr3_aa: CASSFPSTEETQYF
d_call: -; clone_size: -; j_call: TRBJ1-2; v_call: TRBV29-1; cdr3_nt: TGCAGCGTCGTCGCTGCGACACGAGGCTACACCTTC; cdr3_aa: CSVVAATRGYTF
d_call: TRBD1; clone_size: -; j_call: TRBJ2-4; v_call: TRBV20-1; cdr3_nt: TGCAGTGCTGAAGGACAGGTGTCCAAAAACATTCAGTACTTC; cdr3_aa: CSAEGQVSKNIQYF
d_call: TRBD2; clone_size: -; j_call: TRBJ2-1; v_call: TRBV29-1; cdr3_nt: TGCAGCGTAGTACTAGCGGGAGGGCCTAATGAGCAGTTCTTC; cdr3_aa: CSVVLAGGPNEQFF
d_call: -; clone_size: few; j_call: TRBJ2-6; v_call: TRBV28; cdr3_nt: TGTGCCAGCAGTATCGGGGGCTCTGGGGCCAACGTCCTGACTTTC; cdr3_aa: CASSIGGSGANVLTF
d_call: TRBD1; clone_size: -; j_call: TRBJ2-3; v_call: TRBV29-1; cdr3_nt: TGCAGCGTTAACCTACAGGGGAGAACGCAGTATTTT; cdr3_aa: CSVNLQGRTQYF
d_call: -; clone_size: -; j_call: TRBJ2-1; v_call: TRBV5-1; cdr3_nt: TGCGCCAGCCAAGCGGGTGGCTACAATGAGCAGTTCTTC; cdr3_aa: CASQAGGYNEQFF
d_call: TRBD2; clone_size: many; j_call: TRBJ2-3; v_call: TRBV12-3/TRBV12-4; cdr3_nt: TGTGCCAGCAGCAACGGGAGGAACCCCACAGATACGCAGTATTTT; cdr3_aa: CASSNGRNPTDTQYF
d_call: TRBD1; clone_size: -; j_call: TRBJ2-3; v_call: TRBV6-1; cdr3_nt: TGTGCCAGCAGAGGGGACAGACACGCACCACCAGATACGCAGTATTTT; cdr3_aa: CASRGDRHAPPDTQYF
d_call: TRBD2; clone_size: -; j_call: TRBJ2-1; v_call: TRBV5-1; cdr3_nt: TGCGCCAGCAGCGTTCTAGCGGGAGGGGTCTACAATGAGCAGTTCTTC; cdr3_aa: CASSVLAGGVYNEQFF
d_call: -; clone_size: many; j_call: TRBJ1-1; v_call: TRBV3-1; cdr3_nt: TGTGCCAGCAGCCTCGTATCAGGCGGCACTGAAGCTTTCTTT; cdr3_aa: CASSLVSGGTEAFF
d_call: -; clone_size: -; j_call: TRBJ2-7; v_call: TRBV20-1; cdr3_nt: TGCAGTGCTAGAGCCCTAGCGTACTCCTACGAGCAGTACTTC; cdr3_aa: CSARALAYSYEQYF
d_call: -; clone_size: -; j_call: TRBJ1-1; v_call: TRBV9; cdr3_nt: TGTGCCAGCAGCCGTAGCAGGGGTAACACTGAAGCTTTCTTT; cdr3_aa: CASSRSRGNTEAFF
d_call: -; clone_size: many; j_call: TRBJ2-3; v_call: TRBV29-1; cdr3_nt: TGCAGCCTCGGAGGAGATACGCAGTATTTT; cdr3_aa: CSLGGDTQYF